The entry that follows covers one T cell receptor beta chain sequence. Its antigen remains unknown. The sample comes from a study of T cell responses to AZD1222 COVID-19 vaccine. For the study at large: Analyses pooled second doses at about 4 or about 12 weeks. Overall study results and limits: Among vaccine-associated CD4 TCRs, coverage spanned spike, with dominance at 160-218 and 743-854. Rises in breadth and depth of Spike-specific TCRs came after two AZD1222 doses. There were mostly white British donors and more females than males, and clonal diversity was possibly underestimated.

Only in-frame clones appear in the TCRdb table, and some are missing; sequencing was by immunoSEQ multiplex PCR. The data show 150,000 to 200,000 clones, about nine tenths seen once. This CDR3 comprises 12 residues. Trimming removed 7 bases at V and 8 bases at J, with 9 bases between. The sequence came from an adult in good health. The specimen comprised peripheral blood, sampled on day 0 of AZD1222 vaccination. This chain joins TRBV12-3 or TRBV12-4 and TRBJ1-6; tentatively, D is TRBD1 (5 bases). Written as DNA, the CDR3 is TGTGCCAGCAAAACACAGGATTCACCCCTCCACTTT. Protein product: CASKTQDSPLHF.